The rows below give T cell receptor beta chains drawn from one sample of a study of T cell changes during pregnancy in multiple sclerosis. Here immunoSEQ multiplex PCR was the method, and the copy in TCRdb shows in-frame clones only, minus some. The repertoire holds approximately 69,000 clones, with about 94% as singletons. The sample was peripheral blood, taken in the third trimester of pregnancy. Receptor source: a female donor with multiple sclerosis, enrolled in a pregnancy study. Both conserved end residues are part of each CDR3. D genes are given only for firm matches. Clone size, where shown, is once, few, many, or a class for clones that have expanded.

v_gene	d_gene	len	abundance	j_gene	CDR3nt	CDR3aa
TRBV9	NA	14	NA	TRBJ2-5	TGTGCCAGCAGCAGTAGAAGCCAGGGGGAGACCCAGTACTTC	CASSSRSQGETQYF
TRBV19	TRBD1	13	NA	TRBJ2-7	TGTGCCAGCGGCCCGACAGGGGGCTACGAGCAGTACTTC	CASGPTGGYEQYF
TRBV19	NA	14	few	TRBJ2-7	TGTGCCAGTAGTCCCCGTCCCAGATACTACGAGCAGTACTTC	CASSPRPRYYEQYF
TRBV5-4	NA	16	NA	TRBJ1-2	TGTGCCAGCAGCTTGAGGTCGCAGGTGCCGAGAAAAGGCTACACCTTC	CASSLRSQVPRKGYTF
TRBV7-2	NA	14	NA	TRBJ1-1	TGTGCCAGCAGCTTATACAGGGAGGGCACTGAAGCTTTCTTT	CASSLYREGTEAFF
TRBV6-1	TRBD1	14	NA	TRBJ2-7	TGTGCCAGCATACACCCAGGGGGCACCTACGAGCAGTACTTC	CASIHPGGTYEQYF
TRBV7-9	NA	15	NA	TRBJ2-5	TGTGCCAGCAGCTCGCCAAGACAAAGTCAAGAGACCCAGTACTTC	CASSSPRQSQETQYF
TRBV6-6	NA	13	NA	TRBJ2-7	TGTGCCAGCAGCTCCCGAGGTTACTACGAGCAGTACTTC	CASSSRGYYEQYF
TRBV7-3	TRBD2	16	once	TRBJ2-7	TGTGCCAGCAGCTTATACGGCCCTAGCGGGGGGTACGAGCAGTACTTC	CASSLYGPSGGYEQYF
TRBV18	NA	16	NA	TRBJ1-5	TGTGCCAGCTCACCAGAGAGGCCACGTGGAGGACAGCCCCAGCATTTT	CASSPERPRGGQPQHF
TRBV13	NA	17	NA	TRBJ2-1	TGTGCCAGCAGCTTAGGGAGGGGGGGGCGATCCTACAATGAGCAGTTCTTC	CASSLGRGGRSYNEQFF
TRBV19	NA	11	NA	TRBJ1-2	TGTGCCAGTAGCCCCGGGGGAGGCTACACCTTC	CASSPGGGYTF
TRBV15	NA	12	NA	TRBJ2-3	TGTGCCACCAGCAGAGATTCCTATACGCAGTATTTT	CATSRDSYTQYF
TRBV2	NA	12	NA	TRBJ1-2	TGTGCCAGCAGGTGGGAGGGAGATGGCTACACCTTC	CASRWEGDGYTF
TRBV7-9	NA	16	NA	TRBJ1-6	TGTGCCAGCAGCTCAGGGGCCCCAATCTATAATTCACCCCTCCACTTT	CASSSGAPIYNSPLHF
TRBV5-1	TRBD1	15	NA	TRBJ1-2	TGCGCCAGCAGCTTGGGGACAGGGGGTGGCTATGGCTACACCTTC	CASSLGTGGGYGYTF
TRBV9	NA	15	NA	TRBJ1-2	TGTGCCAGCAGCGGGCCAGGGCAAGGGGGCTATGGCTACACCTTC	CASSGPGQGGYGYTF
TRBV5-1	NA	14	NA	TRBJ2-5	TGCGCCAGCAGCTCTCAGGGTGATCGAGAGACCCAGTACTTC	CASSSQGDRETQYF
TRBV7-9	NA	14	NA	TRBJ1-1	TGTGCCAGCAGCCCCACTGGTGTCGTGAGGGCAGCTTTCTTT	CASSPTGVVRAAFF
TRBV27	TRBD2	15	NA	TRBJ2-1	TGTGCCAGCAGGATTGTAGCGGGGGTCTCCAATGAGCAGTTCTTC	CASRIVAGVSNEQFF
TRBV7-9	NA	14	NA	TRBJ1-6	TGTGCCAGCAGCTTCCTGGATAGGCGGACACCCCTCCACTTT	CASSFLDRRTPLHF
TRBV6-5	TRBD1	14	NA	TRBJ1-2	TGTGCCAGCAGCCGGGACAGTCTTACTGGGGGCTACACCTTC	CASSRDSLTGGYTF
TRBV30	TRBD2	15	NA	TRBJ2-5	TGTGCCTGGGGCATTGGGACTAGCAACCAAGAGACCCAGTACTTC	CAWGIGTSNQETQYF
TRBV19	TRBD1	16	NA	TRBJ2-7	TGTGCCAGTAGTATAGTTGGGACAGGGTCCTCCTACGAGCAGTACTTC	CASSIVGTGSSYEQYF
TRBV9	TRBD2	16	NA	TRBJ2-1	TGTGCCAGCACCACGGGAGCGGGGGCATCCTACAATGAGCAGTTCTTC	CASTTGAGASYNEQFF
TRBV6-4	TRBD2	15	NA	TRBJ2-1	TGTGCCAGCAGTTCGACTAGCGGGGGGGCTAGTGAGCAGTTCTTC	CASSSTSGGASEQFF
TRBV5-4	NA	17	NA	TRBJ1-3	TGTGCCAGCAGCACAATCCCCCCGGGCGGGTATGGAAACACCATATATTTT	CASSTIPPGGYGNTIYF
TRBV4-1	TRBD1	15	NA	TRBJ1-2	TGCGCCAGCAGCCAACGGACAGGTTTTAACTATGGCTACACCTTC	CASSQRTGFNYGYTF
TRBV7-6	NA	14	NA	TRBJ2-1	TGTGCCAGCAGCTTACGGGTCCGAGGTTTCGAGCAGTTCTTC	CASSLRVRGFEQFF
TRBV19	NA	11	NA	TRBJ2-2	TGTGCCAGTACCGACACCGGGGAGCTGTTTTTT	CASTDTGELFF
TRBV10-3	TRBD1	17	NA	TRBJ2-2	TGTGCCATCAGTGAGTGGGCAGGGGGTTCGTACACCGGGGAGCTGTTTTTT	CAISEWAGGSYTGELFF
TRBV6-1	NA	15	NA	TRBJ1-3	TGTGCCAGCACCACGGACTGGAGCTCTGGAAACACCATATATTTT	CASTTDWSSGNTIYF
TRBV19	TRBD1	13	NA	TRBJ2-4	TGTGCCAGCACAGGGGTAGGCAAAAACATTCAGTACTTC	CASTGVGKNIQYF
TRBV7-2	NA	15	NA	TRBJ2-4	TGTGCCAGCAGCTTAGAAGGGGGAGCCAAAAACATTCAGTACTTC	CASSLEGGAKNIQYF
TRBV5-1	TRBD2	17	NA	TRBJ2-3	TGCGCCAGCAGCTCCCGGGTTGGGACTAGCACGACAGATACGCAGTATTTT	CASSSRVGTSTTDTQYF
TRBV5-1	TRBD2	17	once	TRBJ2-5	TGCGCCAGCAGCTTAGGTCTAGCGGGGGGACCACAAGAGACCCAGTACTTC	CASSLGLAGGPQETQYF
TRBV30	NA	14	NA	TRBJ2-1	TGTGCCTGGAACGGCGGGGCAAGCAACAATGAGCAGTTCTTC	CAWNGGASNNEQFF
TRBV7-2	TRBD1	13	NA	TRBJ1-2	TGTGCCAGCAGCGCCGACAGGGAGCTGAGCTACACCTTC	CASSADRELSYTF
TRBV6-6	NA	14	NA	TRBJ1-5	TGTGCCAGCAGAGGGGGGGGTTTAAATCAGCCCCAGCATTTT	CASRGGGLNQPQHF
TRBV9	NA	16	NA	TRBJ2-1	TGTGCCAGCAGCGTTGACTCAGCGGGCCTTCGCAATGAGCAGTTCTTC	CASSVDSAGLRNEQFF
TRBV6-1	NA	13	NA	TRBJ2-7	TGTGCCAGCAGCGCGACAGCCACCTACGAGCAGTACTTC	CASSATATYEQYF
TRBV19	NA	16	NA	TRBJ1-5	TGTGCCAGTAGTTTGGAGGGGTACTCACTCAATCAGCCCCAGCATTTT	CASSLEGYSLNQPQHF
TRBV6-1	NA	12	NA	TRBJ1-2	TGTGCCAGCAGTTCTACTAACTATGGCTACACCTTC	CASSSTNYGYTF
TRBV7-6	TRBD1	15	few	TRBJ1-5	TGTGCCAGCAGCCTAGAGGGGACAGGGACTCAGCCCCAGCATTTT	CASSLEGTGTQPQHF
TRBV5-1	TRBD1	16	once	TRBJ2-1	TGCGCCAGCAGCTTGGTCCGGGACAGCCTAAACAATGAGCAGTTCTTC	CASSLVRDSLNNEQFF
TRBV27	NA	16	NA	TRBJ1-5	TGTGCCAGCAGTTTCCAGGGTTTGTCGAGCAATCAGCCCCAGCATTTT	CASSFQGLSSNQPQHF
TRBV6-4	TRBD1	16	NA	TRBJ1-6	TGTGCCAGCAGCCCACGCACAGGGGGCGCGAATTCACCCCTCCACTTT	CASSPRTGGANSPLHF
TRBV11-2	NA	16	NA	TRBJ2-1	TGTGCCAGCAGGTTCCCCTTCGGGGGGCTTTACAATGAGCAGTTCTTC	CASRFPFGGLYNEQFF
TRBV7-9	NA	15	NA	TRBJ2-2	TGTGCCAGCAGCCTACTAGCCGGGACCGGTGGGGAGCTGTTTTTT	CASSLLAGTGGELFF